These 20 T cell receptor beta chains came from one sample sequenced in a study of PD-L1 blockade in urothelial cancer. Here immunoSEQ multiplex PCR was the method, and the copy in TCRdb shows in-frame clones only, minus some. The sample includes tens of thousands of clones, 75% to 90% of them seen just once. Material: PBMCs, obtained around atezolizumab (anti-PD-L1) treatment. The origin of the receptors is a woman aged 70-85 years with urothelial cancer.

V is TRBV10-3 and J is TRBJ2-5; D is ambiguous. The V and J ends lost 2 bases and 3 bases respectively, with 7 bases between them. Germline lookup yields CDR1 ENHRY and CDR2 SYGVKD. This CDR3 comprises 13 residues. CDR3 in DNA: TGTGCCATCAGTGAGCCCGAGGAAGAGACCCAGTACTTC. Translated: CAISEPEEETQYF.

The V call is TRBV5-1, the J call TRBJ2-1; 14 bases map to TRBD2. Germline V gene sequence: CDR1 SGHRS, CDR2 YFSETQ. Losses at the gene ends were 2 bases for V and 0 bases for J; bases not matched to a gene: 4. CDR3 length: 18 amino acids. CDR3 in DNA: TGCGCCAGCAGCTTCCGGACTAGCGGGAGGCCCTCCTACAATGAGCAGTTCTTC. Translated: CASSFRTSGRPSYNEQFF. The complete variable domain, with remaining parts taken from reference TRBV5-1 and TRBJ2-1, reads KAGVTQTPRYLIKTRGQQVTLSCSPISGHRSVSWYQQTPGQGLQFLFEYFSETQRNKGNFPGRFSGRQFSNSRSEMNVSTLELGDSALYLCASSFRTSGRPSYNEQFFGPGTRLTVL.

The gene calls are TRBV7-3 and TRBJ2-1, with 8 bases aligning to TRBD2. Germline lookup yields CDR1 SGHTA and CDR2 FQGTGA. CDR3 length: 17 amino acids. V lost 2 bases to trimming and J lost 0 bases; unmatched junction nucleotides: 6. CDR3 protein: CASSLLAGGLSYNEQFF. DNA of the CDR3: TGTGCCAGCAGCTTACTTGCGGGAGGCCTCTCCTACAATGAGCAGTTCTTC.

The chain recombines TRBV5-4 with TRBJ2-3; 9 positions match TRBD1. This CDR3 is built from 15 residues. CDR1 SGHNT and CDR2 YYREEE come from the germline V gene (reference sequence). J lost 2 bases, V lost 4 bases, and 5 bases had no gene match. The CDR3 loop reads CASSPGTGTTDTQYF. CDR3 nucleotide sequence: TGTGCCAGCAGCCCTGGGACAGGGACCACAGATACGCAGTATTTT.

This clone was seen just once. The chain employs TRBV5-6 and TRBJ1-2, with TRBD1 matching 7 bases. Germline V gives CDR1 SGHDT, CDR2 YYEEEE. Unmatched junction bases numbered 7, after V lost 4 bases and J lost 7 bases. The CDR3 totals 13 residues. The CDR3 sequence: CASSREAGGGYTF. CDR3 nucleotide sequence: TGTGCCAGCAGCAGGGAGGCAGGGGGTGGCTACACCTTC.

The J gene is TRBJ1-4, the V gene TRBV30; 7 bases align to TRBD1. Germline CDR1 is GTSNPN and CDR2 is SVGIG (reference sequence). This CDR3 region has 15 residues. V lost 6 bases and J lost 4; bases outside the gene matches: 11. CDR3 sequence (DNA): TGTGCCTGTAAACCACAGGGGTGGAGTAATGAAAAACTGTTTTTT. Encoded protein: CACKPQGWSNEKLFF. Combining the CDR3 with reference TRBV30 and TRBJ1-4 gives the whole variable domain SQTIHQWPATLVQPVGSPLSLECTVEGTSNPNLYWYRQAAGRGLQLLFYSVGIGQISSEVPQNLSASRPQDRQFILSSKKLLLSDSGFYLCACKPQGWSNEKLFFGSGTQLSVL.

The genes are TRBV20-1 and TRBJ1-1; D is ambiguous. This CDR3 contains 11 residues. CDR1 is DFQATT, CDR2 SNEGSKA, per germline (reference sequence). The CDR3 protein is CRPTENTEAFF. DNA of the CDR3: TGCAGACCCACAGAGAACACTGAAGCTTTCTTT.

The chain employs TRBV9 and TRBJ2-7, with D tentatively TRBD2 (6 bases). Trimming stripped 0 bases from V and 0 bases from J, with 10 bases between. The CDR3 spans 15 residues. Germline values: CDR1 SGDLS, CDR2 YYNGEE. CDR3 protein: CASSVDGGSSYEQYF. The CDR3 DNA sequence: TGTGCCAGCAGCGTAGATGGAGGGAGCTCCTACGAGCAGTACTTC.

The J gene is TRBJ2-7, the V gene TRBV6-5; D gene ambiguous. V gave up 2 bases and J gave up 5 bases, with 10 bases separating them. The germline gives CDR1 MNHEY, CDR2 SVGAGI. The CDR3 spans 13 residues. This CDR3 is CASSYTGAHEQYF. CDR3 sequence (DNA): TGTGCCAGCAGTTACACTGGTGCCCACGAGCAGTACTTC.

This clone appeared a few times. The V and J genes are TRBV4-1 and TRBJ1-2, with D possibly being TRBD1 (5 bases). V was cut by 1 base and J by 0 bases, with 12 bases left in between. Germline V gene data show CDR1 as MGHRA and CDR2 as YSYEKL. This CDR3 contains 16 residues. CDR3 bases: TGCGCCAGCAGCCAAGGACAGACCCAAGCTAACTATGGCTACACCTTC. Translated, it gives CASSQGQTQANYGYTF.

The chain carries TRBV7-2 and TRBJ2-7, with TRBD2 identical over 11 bases. The CDR3 runs 14 residues. Trimming removed 5 bases from V and 6 bases from J; junction bases left unmatched: 6. CDR1 and CDR2 (germline): SGHTA, FQGNSA. The CDR3 region is CASSRIGTSGEQYF. CDR3 DNA: TGTGCCAGCAGCCGTATCGGGACTAGCGGCGAGCAGTACTTC.

This clone was counted once. The chain has TRBV9 and TRBJ1-5; D uncertain. This CDR3 is 13 amino acids long. Germline V gene sequence: CDR1 SGDLS, CDR2 YYNGEE. V lost 0 bases and J 6 bases, leaving 7 bases between the germline ends. The chain's CDR3 is CASSVDVSQPQHF. CDR3 sequence (DNA): TGTGCCAGCAGCGTAGATGTCAGTCAGCCCCAGCATTTT.

The chain has TRBV5-6 and TRBJ2-7; D is ambiguous. Germline V CDR1 and CDR2: SGHDT, YYEEEE. Trimming removed 4 bases from V and 0 bases from J, with 11 bases in between. The length of the CDR3 is 14 residues. The CDR3 DNA is TGTGCCAGCAGCCTGGCCAGGTACTCCTACGAGCAGTACTTC. This sequence encodes CASSLARYSYEQYF.

The genes are TRBV2 and TRBJ2-5; 9 bases line up with TRBD2. CDR3 length: 13 amino acids. The V gene end was trimmed by 8 bases and the J gene end by 5 bases; junction bases not matched to a gene: 6. Germline V gene lookup returns CDR1 SNHLY and CDR2 FYNNEI. CDR3 loop: CASAIAGAETQYF. CDR3 coding DNA: TGTGCCAGCGCTATAGCGGGAGCGGAGACCCAGTACTTC.

This rearrangement joins TRBV19 to TRBJ1-6; 7 nucleotides align to TRBD1. The CDR3 runs to 14 residues. Germline-derived CDR1 and CDR2 are LNHDA and SQIVND (reference sequence). The ends lost 2 bases at V and 10 bases at J; junction bases unmatched: 5. CDR3 nucleotide sequence: TGTGCCAGTAGTATATCAGGGGGTGAGTCACCCCTCCACTTT. Encoded protein: CASSISGGESPLHF.

The rearrangement links TRBV30 to TRBJ2-3; 8 bases are shared with TRBD1. Germline V CDR1 and CDR2: GTSNPN, SVGIG (reference sequence). The CDR3 length is 15 residues. V dropped 0 bases and J dropped 4; count of bases not matched to a gene: 6. CDR3: CAWSVPRGRADTQYF. The CDR3 coding sequence is TGTGCCTGGAGTGTGCCCAGGGGGCGAGCAGATACGCAGTATTTT.

CDR3 in amino acids: CASSLSFRGWYGYTF. The CDR3 region has the DNA TGTGCCAGCAGCCTATCCTTCAGGGGGTGGTATGGCTACACCTTC. The chain couples TRBV11-2 to TRBJ1-2; TRBD1 matches 7 bases. Germline loops: CDR1 SGHAT, CDR2 FQNNGV. There are 15 residues in the CDR3. Losses at the gene ends were 5 bases for V and 5 bases for J; bases not matched to a gene: 11.

This sequence joins TRBV4-3 and TRBJ1-4, with 7 bases that match TRBD1. Germline values: CDR1 LGHNA, CDR2 YSLEER. The V segment lost 0 bases and the J segment 5 bases; nucleotides outside the gene matches: 6. The CDR3 extends over 16 amino acids. This CDR3 reads CASSQDLAGGNEKLFF. CDR3 sequence (DNA): TGCGCCAGCAGCCAAGATCTGGCAGGGGGAAATGAAAAACTGTTTTTT.

This rearrangement joins TRBV7-8 to TRBJ1-2, with D possibly being TRBD1 (6 bases). The germline V gene encodes CDR1 SGHVS and CDR2 FQNEAQ. This CDR3 comprises 15 residues. V was clipped by 3 bases and J by 6 bases, with 17 bases between them. The CDR3 spells CASSLGVGAIDGYTF. The CDR3 DNA sequence: TGTGCCAGCAGCTTGGGGGTGGGGGCTATCGATGGCTACACCTTC.

The J gene is TRBJ2-7, the V gene TRBV6-5, with TRBD1 identical over 11 bases. The CDR3 has 13 residues. V trimming: 5 bases; J trimming: 7 bases; junction bases outside the gene matches: 4. Germline CDR1 MNHEY, CDR2 SVGAGI. The CDR3, as DNA: TGTGCCAGCAGTCGGACAGGGGGCGGTGAGCAGTACTTC. Translated, it gives CASSRTGGGEQYF.